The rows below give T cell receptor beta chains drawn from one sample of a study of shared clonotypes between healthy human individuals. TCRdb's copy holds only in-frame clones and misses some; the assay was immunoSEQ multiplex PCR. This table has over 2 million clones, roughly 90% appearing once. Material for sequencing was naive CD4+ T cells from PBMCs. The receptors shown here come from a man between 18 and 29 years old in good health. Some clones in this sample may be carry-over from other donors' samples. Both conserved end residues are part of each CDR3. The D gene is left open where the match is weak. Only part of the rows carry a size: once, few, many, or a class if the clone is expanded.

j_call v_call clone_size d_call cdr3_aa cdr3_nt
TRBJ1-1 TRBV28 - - CASRLGTTEAFF TGTGCCAGCAGGCTCGGGACCACTGAAGCTTTCTTT
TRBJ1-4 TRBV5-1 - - CASSRGSSATNEKLFF TGCGCCAGCAGCCGGGGGTCGTCGGCGACTAATGAAAAACTGTTTTTT
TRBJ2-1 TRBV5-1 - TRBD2 CASTGASGISYNEQFF TGCGCCAGCACCGGAGCTAGCGGGATTTCTTACAATGAGCAGTTCTTC
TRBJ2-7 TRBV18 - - CASSLGGTYEQYF TGTGCCAGCTCCCTTGGGGGTACCTACGAGCAGTACTTC
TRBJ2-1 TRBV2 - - CASRRSLDYNEQFF TGTGCCAGCCGTAGAAGCCTCGACTACAATGAGCAGTTCTTC
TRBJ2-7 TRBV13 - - CASGNRLEPSYEQYF TGTGCCAGCGGGAATAGACTAGAACCCTCCTACGAGCAGTACTTC
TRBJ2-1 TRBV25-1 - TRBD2 CASSEWTSGAGYNEQFF TGTGCCAGCAGTGAGTGGACTAGCGGAGCGGGGTACAATGAGCAGTTCTTC
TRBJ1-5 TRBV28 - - CASSLRGVNGMVSNQPQHF TGTGCCAGCAGTTTAAGGGGGGTTAACGGGATGGTCAGCAATCAGCCCCAGCATTTT
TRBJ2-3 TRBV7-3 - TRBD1 CASSRGQRTDTQYF TGTGCCAGCAGCAGGGGGCAGAGGACAGATACGCAGTATTTT
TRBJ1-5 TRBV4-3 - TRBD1 CASSQGTGSNQPQHF TGCGCCAGCAGCCAGGGGACAGGGAGCAATCAGCCCCAGCATTTT
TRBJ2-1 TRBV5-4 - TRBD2 CASSLWGLAYNEQFF TGTGCCAGCAGCTTGTGGGGACTAGCCTACAATGAGCAGTTCTTC
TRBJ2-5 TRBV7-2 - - CASSLDWQETQYF TGTGCCAGCAGCTTAGACTGGCAAGAGACCCAGTACTTC
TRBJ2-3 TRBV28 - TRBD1 CASSPSAGTAKDTQYF TGTGCCAGCAGTCCCTCGGCCGGGACAGCCAAAGATACGCAGTATTTT
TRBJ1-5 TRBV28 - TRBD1 CASSSMGQVGQPQHF TGTGCCAGCAGTTCCATGGGACAGGTTGGTCAGCCCCAGCATTTT
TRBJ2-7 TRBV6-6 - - CASSYRSVGWEQYF TGTGCCAGCAGTTACCGGTCAGTTGGCTGGGAGCAGTACTTC
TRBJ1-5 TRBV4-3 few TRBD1 CASSRDRAPGRAQHF TGCGCCAGCAGCCGAGACAGGGCCCCCGGCCGGGCCCAGCATTTT
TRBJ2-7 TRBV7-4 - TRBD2 CASSLEWLADYEQYF TGTGCCAGCAGCTTAGAATGGCTAGCGGACTACGAGCAGTACTTC
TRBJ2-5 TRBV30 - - CAWSVRGVRETQYF TGTGCCTGGAGTGTACGAGGGGTCCGCGAGACCCAGTACTTC
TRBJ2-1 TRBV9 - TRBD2 CASTSTSGSWGEQFF TGTGCCAGCACTAGTACTAGCGGGAGCTGGGGGGAGCAGTTCTTC
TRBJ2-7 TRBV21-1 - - CASSKEKNGAGQYF TGTGCCAGCAGCAAAGAAAAGAATGGAGCGGGACAGTACTTC
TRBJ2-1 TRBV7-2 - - CASSLLLGYNEQFF TGTGCCAGCAGCTTACTCCTAGGCTACAATGAGCAGTTCTTC
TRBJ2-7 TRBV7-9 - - CASSLGGTGYEQYF TGTGCCAGCAGCTTAGGGGGAACGGGCTACGAGCAGTACTTC
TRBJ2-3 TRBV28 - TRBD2 CASSLAGGTDTQYF TGTGCCAGCAGTTTGGCGGGAGGGACAGATACGCAGTATTTT
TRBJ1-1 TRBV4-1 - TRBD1 CASSQARDSWNTEAFF TGCGCCAGCAGCCAAGCCCGGGACAGTTGGAACACTGAAGCTTTCTTT
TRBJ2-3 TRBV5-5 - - CASSLQALGRGTDTQYF TGTGCCAGCAGCTTGCAGGCCCTCGGGAGAGGCACAGATACGCAGTATTTT
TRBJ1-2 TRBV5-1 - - CASSLAGVYGYTF TGCGCCAGCAGCTTGGCGGGGGTCTATGGCTACACCTTC
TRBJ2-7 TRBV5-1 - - CASSYGVGGPPRQQYF TGCGCCAGCAGCTATGGTGTGGGGGGCCCCCCGCGTCAGCAGTACTTC
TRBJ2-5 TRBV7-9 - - CASSLNFVGPLRFGTQYF TGTGCCAGCAGCCTCAACTTTGTTGGGCCGCTACGGTTCGGGACCCAGTACTTC
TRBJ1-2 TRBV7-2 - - CASSPPGQGHGYTF TGTGCCAGCAGCCCCCCAGGGCAGGGGCATGGCTACACCTTC
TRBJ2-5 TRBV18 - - CASSPQGIQETQYF TGTGCCAGCTCACCACAAGGGATCCAAGAGACCCAGTACTTC
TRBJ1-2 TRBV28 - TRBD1 CAISFRDSYGYTF TGTGCCATTTCATTCAGGGACAGCTATGGCTACACCTTC
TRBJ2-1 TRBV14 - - CASSLGTYPSYNEQFF TGTGCCAGCAGCCTCGGGACTTATCCCTCCTACAATGAGCAGTTCTTC
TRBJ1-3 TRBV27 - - CASRSRGIGNTIYF TGTGCCAGCAGATCCCGGGGTATCGGAAACACCATATATTTT
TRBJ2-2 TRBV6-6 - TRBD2 CAGAGGPFLDTGELFF TGTGCGGGGGCGGGAGGGCCGTTTTTAGACACCGGGGAGCTGTTTTTT
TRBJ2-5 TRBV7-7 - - CASSLGQGFQETQYF TGTGCCAGCAGCTTAGGGCAGGGCTTCCAAGAGACCCAGTACTTC
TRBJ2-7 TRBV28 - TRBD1 CASSLTGVGEQYF TGTGCCAGCAGCCTCACAGGGGTGGGCGAGCAGTACTTC
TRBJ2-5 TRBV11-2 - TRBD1 CASSLDNRGPQETQYF TGTGCCAGCAGCTTAGATAACAGGGGGCCACAAGAGACCCAGTACTTC
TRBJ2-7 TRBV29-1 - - CSVEHGFGQYF TGCAGCGTTGAACACGGATTCGGGCAGTACTTC
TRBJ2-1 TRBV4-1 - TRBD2 CASSQLAGEENEQFF TGCGCCAGCAGCCAACTAGCGGGAGAGGAGAATGAGCAGTTCTTC
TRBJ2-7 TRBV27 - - CASSRSRGDGSYSYEQYF TGTGCCAGCAGTCGGTCCAGGGGCGACGGGAGCTACTCCTACGAGCAGTACTTC